This TCR beta chain was documented in a study of patients and donors after allogeneic stem cell transplantation. In TCRdb, the RT-PCR reads were re-called with MiXCR into one record per CDR3 protein. This sample yields about 150,000 distinct CDR3 sequences, of which about 24% are seen a single time; about 24% belongs to the top ten. The specimen was blood, either unsorted or a sorted T cell fraction (not recorded which). The TCR was taken from a human donor who was either an allogeneic HSCT recipient or a stem cell or donor lymphocyte infusion donor (not recorded which). It is not recorded whose cells these are; they may come from a transplant donor.

Written as DNA, the CDR3 is TGTGCCAGCAGCACTAGCGGGGGGACCACAGATACGCAGTATTTT. Residues: CASSTSGGTTDTQYF. The chain uses TRBV6-6 and TRBJ2-3; 12 nucleotides agree with TRBD2. The CDR3 spans 15 residues. Germline CDR1 and CDR2: MNHNY and SVGAGI (reference sequence). With 6 bases clipped from V and 2 bases from J, the junction kept 3 bases outside the gene matches.